One and the same sample provided the 29 T cell receptor beta chains below, sequenced in a study of T cells in localized non-small cell lung cancer. Generated by immunoSEQ multiplex PCR, the TCRdb table keeps only in-frame clones and is missing some. Of approximately 65,000 clones listed, 81% are singletons. The starting material was PBMCs, obtained before any cancer treatment. These receptors were collected from a man aged 40-75 years with stage II lung adenocarcinoma.

V and J are TRBV30 and TRBJ2-1; TRBD1 is a possible D gene (5 bases). Looked up from germline, CDR1 is GTSNPN and CDR2 is SVGIG (reference sequence). The CDR3 covers 15 residues. The V gene lost 0 bases and the J gene lost 4 bases, with 13 bases spanning the gap. The CDR3 DNA is TGTGCCTGGAGTGTGGGGCTATCGACATACAATGAGCAGTTCTTC. Encoded protein: CAWSVGLSTYNEQFF.

This chain uses TRBV4-2 with TRBJ2-3; tentative D call: TRBD2 (5 bases). The CDR3 is 16 amino acids. V was shortened by 1 base and J by 1 base, with 12 bases between the two germline ends. CDR1 LGHNA and CDR2 YNFKEQ come from the germline V gene. The CDR3 loop reads CASSQVGGLGTDTQYF. The DNA of the CDR3 is TGTGCCAGCAGCCAAGTAGGCGGGCTAGGCACAGATACGCAGTATTTT.

This sequence joins TRBV10-3 and TRBJ2-5, with a tentative D call TRBD2 (7 bases). V was pared by 3 bases and J by 4 bases, with 12 bases between. This CDR3 is 14 amino acids long. CDR1 and CDR2 (germline): ENHRY, SYGVKD. CDR3 DNA sequence: TGTGCCATCAGTGAACGGGGGGCAGGAGAGACCCAGTACTTC. Its translation: CAISERGAGETQYF.

The V call is TRBV7-2, the J call TRBJ2-5; D gene unclear. The V and J ends lost 5 bases and 4 bases respectively, with 14 bases between them. This CDR3 comprises 14 residues. Germline CDR1 SGHTA, CDR2 FQGNSA. In DNA form, the CDR3 reads TGTGCCAGCAGCCTAAGATGGGGAAGAGAGACCCAGTACTTC. The encoded protein is CASSLRWGRETQYF. Supplemented by reference TRBV7-2 and TRBJ2-5, the full variable domain reads GAGVSQSPSNKVTEKGKDVELRCDPISGHTALYWYRQSLGQGLEFLIYFQGNSAPDKSGLPSDRFSAERTGGSVSTLTIQRTQQEDSAVYLCASSLRWGRETQYFGPGTRLLVL.

The V and J genes are TRBV5-1 and TRBJ2-2; D unclear. This CDR3 contains 14 residues. Between the trimmed V and J ends, which lost 4 bases and 0 bases, there was a span of 7 bases. CDR1 and CDR2 (germline): SGHRS, YFSETQ. In nucleotides, the CDR3 is TGCGCCAGCAGCCCCGACTCGAACACCGGGGAGCTGTTTTTT. It specifies CASSPDSNTGELFF.

This clone showed up just once. The V call is TRBV5-8, the J call TRBJ2-7, with unresolved D. Germline V lookup: CDR1 SGHTS, CDR2 YDEGEE. The CDR3 loop spans 12 amino acids. V lost 1 base to trimming and J lost 7 bases, with 9 bases between them. The chain's CDR3 is CASSLSGWEQYF. The CDR3 DNA follows: TGTGCCAGCAGCTTGTCTGGGTGGGAGCAGTACTTC.

The chain recombines TRBV5-6 with TRBJ2-2; no reliable D call. CDR1 and CDR2 (germline): SGHDT, YYEEEE. CDR3 length equals 16 residues. V was pared by 1 base and J by 6 bases, with 16 bases between. The CDR3, as DNA: TGTGCCAGCAGCTTGTGGTCCTATAACCGACCCGGGGAGCTGTTTTTT. It codes for CASSLWSYNRPGELFF.

This sequence joins TRBV4-1 and TRBJ2-3; 7 bases map to TRBD2. Germline CDR1 MGHRA, CDR2 YSYEKL. V shed 6 bases and J 5 bases; nucleotides not matched to a gene: 5. The CDR3 extends over 13 amino acids. The CDR3 loop reads CASSLPGGDTQYF. CDR3 coding DNA: TGCGCCAGCAGTCTTCCGGGGGGAGATACGCAGTATTTT.

This clone has just a few counts. J is TRBJ1-1 and V is TRBV5-1; no clear D. Germline assignment: CDR1 SGHRS and CDR2 YFSETQ. The CDR3 length is 12 residues. V dropped 0 bases and J dropped 6 bases, with 6 bases sitting between them. CDR3 sequence reads: CASSLEDSEAFF. In DNA form, the CDR3 reads TGCGCCAGCAGCTTGGAAGACTCTGAAGCTTTCTTT.

J is TRBJ2-2 and V is TRBV2; D perhaps matches TRBD1 (5 bases). This CDR3 spans 15 amino acids. Germline CDR1 is SNHLY and CDR2 is FYNNEI. V was trimmed by 7 bases and J by 0 bases, leaving 12 bases between them. Here the CDR3 reads CASMAGPANTGELFF. Written as DNA, the CDR3 is TGTGCCAGCATGGCAGGGCCAGCGAACACCGGGGAGCTGTTTTTT.

V is TRBV6-5 and J is TRBJ1-5; 8 bases align to TRBD1. V trimming: 5 bases; J trimming: 9 bases; junction bases outside the gene matches: 9. This CDR3 has 14 amino acids. Germline CDR1 is MNHEY and CDR2 is SVGAGI. Here the CDR3 reads CASSEDRAFWPQHF. CDR3 nucleotides: TGTGCCAGCAGTGAGGACAGGGCGTTTTGGCCCCAGCATTTT.

The chain combines TRBV5-1 with TRBJ2-1, with 8 bases lining up with TRBD1. This CDR3 region has 16 residues. V was clipped by 0 bases and J by 5 bases; unmatched bases: 7. Per germline, CDR1 SGHRS and CDR2 YFSETQ. For the CDR3, the DNA is TGCGCCAGCAGCTTGGAGCGCGACAGGGGCCACAATGAGCAGTTCTTC. Its translation: CASSLERDRGHNEQFF. The full variable domain, in which reference TRBV5-1 and TRBJ2-1 provide the parts outside the CDR3, is KAGVTQTPRYLIKTRGQQVTLSCSPISGHRSVSWYQQTPGQGLQFLFEYFSETQRNKGNFPGRFSGRQFSNSRSEMNVSTLELGDSALYLCASSLERDRGHNEQFFGPGTRLTVL.

This chain connects TRBV5-4 to TRBJ2-1; 8 bases line up with TRBD2. The CDR3 length is 16 residues. CDR1 is SGHNT, CDR2 YYREEE, per germline (reference sequence). V was pared by 1 base and J by 0 bases, with 3 bases of the junction left unmatched. CDR3 sequence: CASSLSSGSSYNEQFF. DNA of the CDR3: TGTGCCAGCAGCTTGTCAAGCGGGAGCTCCTACAATGAGCAGTTCTTC.

CDR3 coding DNA: TGCAGCGTTGGCCAGGGGAACATGAACACTGAAGCTTTCTTT. It specifies CSVGQGNMNTEAFF. This sequence joins TRBV29-1 and TRBJ1-1; tentative D call: TRBD1 (6 bases). The CDR3 sequence is 14 residues long. The V end lost 4 bases, the J end lost 0 bases, and 12 bases lay between the germline ends. Germline V CDR1 and CDR2: SQVTM, ANQGSEA.

The CDR3 spells CASSLKTGEEQFF. The CDR3 DNA follows: TGTGCCAGCAGCTTAAAAACGGGAGAAGAGCAGTTCTTC. The chain recombines TRBV7-9 with TRBJ2-1, with D perhaps matching TRBD2 (6 bases). V shed 2 bases and J shed 10 bases, with 12 bases lying between them. Germline-derived CDR1 and CDR2 are SEHNR and FQNEAQ (reference sequence). This CDR3 has 13 amino acids.

The table lists this clone with many counts. Because the CDR3's place on the DNA is in doubt, the DNA is left out and the CDR3 is given as listed by TCRdb. V usage is TRBV5-6 and J usage is TRBJ1-4; the D call in the table, TRBD1, was not verified against the DNA. The CDR3 is 17 residues long, ends included. Germline V gene sequence: CDR1 SGHDT, CDR2 YYEEEE. The CDR3 loop is CASSFGQGSPTNEKLFF.

The chain links TRBV6-5 to TRBJ1-2; 9 bases agree with TRBD1. Germline CDR1 and CDR2: MNHEY and SVGAGI. The CDR3 contains 13 residues. V shed 7 bases, J shed 8 bases, and the junction held 8 bases outside the gene matches. The CDR3 is CASTEQGASGYTF. The DNA of the CDR3 is TGTGCCAGCACCGAACAGGGGGCGAGCGGCTACACCTTC.

The V and J genes are TRBV2 and TRBJ1-2, with TRBD1 identical over 11 bases. The V gene's germline CDR1 is SNHLY and CDR2 FYNNEI. The CDR3 is made up of 15 amino acids. Trimming at V came to 5 bases and at J to 5 bases, leaving 7 bases not matched to a gene. The CDR3 region is CASSPGTGGVYGYTF. The DNA for the CDR3 is TGTGCCAGCAGTCCCGGGACAGGGGGTGTTTATGGCTACACCTTC.

The chain couples TRBV5-1 to TRBJ2-3; no clear D gene. The V and J ends lost 0 bases and 2 bases respectively, with 4 bases between them. In germline, CDR1 is SGHRS, CDR2 YFSETQ. The CDR3 length is 13 residues. The CDR3 protein is CASSLASTDTQYF. In DNA, the CDR3 is TGCGCCAGCAGCTTGGCCTCCACAGATACGCAGTATTTT.

The rearrangement uses TRBV6-1 and TRBJ2-1; 13 nucleotides line up with TRBD2. The trim removed 3 bases at V and 3 bases at J, leaving 2 bases unmatched. This CDR3 has 16 amino acids. Germline CDR1 reads MNHNS; CDR2 reads SASEGT. The CDR3 is CASSDRTSGSYNEQFF. The CDR3 DNA reads TGTGCCAGCAGTGACCGGACTAGCGGGAGCTACAATGAGCAGTTCTTC.

The table lists this clone with a count of one. J is TRBJ1-2 and V is TRBV7-2; 8 bases align to TRBD1. CDR1 is SGHTA and CDR2 is FQGNSA in the germline V gene. Trimming took 5 bases from V and 2 from J; bases not matched to a gene: 4. This CDR3 has 14 residues. This CDR3 reads CASSPGQGNYGYTF. The CDR3 nucleotides read TGTGCCAGCAGCCCCGGACAGGGCAACTATGGCTACACCTTC.

The rearrangement uses TRBV7-2 and TRBJ1-5; TRBD1 might be the D (6 bases). The CDR3 totals 12 residues. Germline assignment: CDR1 SGHTA and CDR2 FQGNSA. V gave up 3 bases and J gave up 7 bases, with 7 bases separating them. The CDR3 coding sequence is TGTGCCAGCAGCTTCGGGGGCCAGCCCCAGCATTTT. This sequence encodes CASSFGGQPQHF. The full variable domain, with the rest looked up from reference TRBV7-2 and TRBJ1-5, is GAGVSQSPSNKVTEKGKDVELRCDPISGHTALYWYRQSLGQGLEFLIYFQGNSAPDKSGLPSDRFSAERTGGSVSTLTIQRTQQEDSAVYLCASSFGGQPQHFGDGTRLSIL.

This clone is a singleton in its sample. This chain joins TRBV10-1 and TRBJ2-2, with 11 bases lining up with TRBD2. Per the germline V gene, CDR1 is WNHNN and CDR2 is SYGVQD (reference sequence). After removal of 6 bases from V and 4 bases from J, the junction contained 4 bases not matched to a gene. This CDR3 is built from 15 residues. CDR3 amino acids: CASSRLAGFTGELFF. CDR3 sequence (DNA): TGCGCCAGCAGCCGACTAGCGGGATTCACCGGGGAGCTGTTTTTT.

V gene TRBV5-1 combines with J gene TRBJ2-3; 10 bases fit TRBD2. The V gene's germline CDR1 is SGHRS and CDR2 YFSETQ. This CDR3 spans 15 amino acids. The ends lost 0 bases at V and 4 bases at J; junction bases unmatched: 2. CDR3 bases: TGCGCCAGCAGCTTGGGGGGACTAGCGTCAGATACGCAGTATTTT. Its translation is CASSLGGLASDTQYF.

The gene calls are TRBV19 and TRBJ2-5; D remains ambiguous. Germline V gene data show CDR1 as LNHDA and CDR2 as SQIVND (reference sequence). CDR3 length: 14 amino acids. V lost 1 base to trimming and J lost 0 bases, with 6 bases between them. CDR3 bases: TGTGCCAGTAGTATAGGGCAGAACCAAGAGACCCAGTACTTC. Amino acid sequence: CASSIGQNQETQYF.

The chain employs TRBV4-2 and TRBJ2-2, with D unresolved. From germline, CDR1 is LGHNA and CDR2 YNFKEQ. The CDR3 covers 12 residues. V lost 6 bases to trimming and J lost 6 bases, with 8 bases between them. The CDR3 DNA is TGTGCCAGCAGTATAGGTGCCGGGGAGCTGTTTTTT. As protein: CASSIGAGELFF.

The genes are TRBV5-1 and TRBJ1-1, with D tentatively TRBD1 (6 bases). Germline V gene data show CDR1 as SGHRS and CDR2 as YFSETQ. V was cut by 3 bases and J by 0 bases, with 12 bases left in between. This CDR3 is 15 amino acids long. CDR3 amino acids: CASSSGGGLNTEAFF. CDR3 coding DNA: TGCGCCAGCAGCTCGGGTGGGGGCTTGAACACTGAAGCTTTCTTT.

The genes are TRBV30 and TRBJ2-4; no firm D call. CDR1 and CDR2 (germline): GTSNPN, SVGIG (reference sequence). The CDR3 is made up of 13 amino acids. The ends were cut back, 0 bases at V and 4 bases at J, with 7 bases in the middle. CDR3 loop: CAWSVSRKNIQYF. Written as DNA, the CDR3 is TGTGCCTGGAGTGTTTCACGGAAAAACATTCAGTACTTC.

As DNA, the CDR3 is TGTGCCAGCAGTGAATCGGGACAGTTCCACGAGCAGTACTTC. Encoded protein: CASSESGQFHEQYF. This chain connects TRBV25-1 to TRBJ2-7; 7 bases match TRBD1. J lost 5 bases, V lost 1 base, and 5 bases had no gene match. The CDR3 spans 14 residues. CDR1 and CDR2 from the germline V gene are MGHDK and SYGVNS.